This TCR beta chain was found in a study of cytomegalovirus exposure and HLA in healthy donors. CDR1 and CDR2 (germline): PRHDT, FYEKMQ (reference sequence). Deletions cut 5 bases from V and 1 base from J, with 8 bases between. The length of the CDR3 is 14 residues. Vbeta (60) and Jbeta (13) primers were used in the PCR. Study processing details: About 12 million of the about 80 million unique TCR beta chains counted in a later analysis were shared. This table comes from immunoSEQ multiplex PCR, and its TCRdb copy is limited to in-frame clones, with some not included. The DNA gave D and trimming, while V, J and clone size come from that table. The sample shows about 160,000 clones, 75% to 85% of them seen only once. With respect to this clone: The antigen remains unidentified.

General study findings and limits: A later analysis showed HLA-associated TCR beta chains outstripping equally common others in clonal expansion. In a later analysis, common viral pathogens appeared linked to several of the most significant clusters.

The source is a woman between 18 and 29 years old in good health and CMV-seronegative. The rearrangement joins TRBV13 to TRBJ2-2; weak D call: TRBD2 (5 bases). Sequencing input: PBMCs. CDR3 loop: CASSPGVNTGELFF. For the CDR3, the DNA is TGTGCCAGCAGCCCCGGGGTGAACACCGGGGAGCTGTTTTTT.